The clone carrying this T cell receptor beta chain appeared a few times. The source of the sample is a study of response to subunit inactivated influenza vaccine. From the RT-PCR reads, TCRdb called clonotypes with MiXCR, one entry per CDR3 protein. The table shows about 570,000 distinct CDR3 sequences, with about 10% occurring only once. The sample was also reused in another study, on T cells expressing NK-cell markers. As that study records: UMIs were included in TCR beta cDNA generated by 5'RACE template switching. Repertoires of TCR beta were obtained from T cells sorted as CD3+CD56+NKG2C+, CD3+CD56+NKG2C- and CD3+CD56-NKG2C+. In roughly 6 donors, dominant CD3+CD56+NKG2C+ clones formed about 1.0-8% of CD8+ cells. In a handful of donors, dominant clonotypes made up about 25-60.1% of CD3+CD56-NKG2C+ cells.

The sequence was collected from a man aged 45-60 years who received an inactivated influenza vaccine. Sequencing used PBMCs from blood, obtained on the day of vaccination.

The CDR3: CAIRDPPDTQYF. As DNA, the CDR3 is TGTGCCATCAGGGACCCCCCAGATACGCAGTATTTT. The chain combines TRBV10-3 with TRBJ2-3; no clear D. The V and J ends lost 6 bases and 4 bases respectively, with 8 bases between them. The germline V gene encodes CDR1 ENHRY and CDR2 SYGVKD. The CDR3 runs 12 residues.